This TCR beta chain emerged from a study of tissue T cells after allogeneic stem cell transplantation. Assay used: immunoSEQ multiplex PCR; TCRdb lists only in-frame clones, some missing. Among about 5,800 clones, 50% to 70% were seen once, and the ten largest hold less than 25%. CDR1 SNHLY and CDR2 FYNNEI come from the germline V gene. V lost 7 bases and J lost 5, with 17 bases in between. This CDR3 is built from 14 residues. Remarks on this clone: The target antigen is unknown.

Broader study findings: The study did not identify alloreactive or antigen-specific tissue TCRs, and some clones might be persisting host cells. TCR repertoires tracked anatomic similarity, regardless of disease or transplant status. Limitations included a small, clinically heterogeneous cohort and limited sampling depth.

Specimen: tissue from the jejunum, collected at autopsy. This TCR came from a male donor at least 60 years old with lung cancer. This rearrangement joins TRBV2 to TRBJ1-2, with D possibly matching TRBD1 (6 bases). The CDR3 DNA reads as TGTGCCAGCACCCCTGGGGGGGCTGGGTATGGCTACACCTTC. Protein product: CASTPGGAGYGYTF.